This TCR beta chain was identified during a study of T cell repertoires in ileal Crohn's disease. Overall study: All patients had surgery for stricturing (about 60%) or penetrating (about 39%) disease.

Note on this clone: Its specificity is unknown.

Time point given: neoterminal ileum biopsy at postoperative endoscopy, about 6 months after surgery. This table comes from immunoSEQ multiplex PCR, and its TCRdb copy is limited to in-frame clones, with some not included. The sample has fewer than 12,000 clones; roughly 80% are singletons. Study results and limitations: High-frequency clones were more common in sorted CD8 than CD4 cells.

After removal of 4 bases from V and 4 bases from J, the junction contained 10 bases not matched to a gene. The CDR3 spans 15 residues. Germline CDR1 LNHDA, CDR2 SQIVND (reference sequence). This clonotype originated in an adult with Crohn's disease. The material sequenced was ileal tissue. The V call is TRBV19, the J call TRBJ2-7, with 7 positions matching TRBD1. CDR3 protein: CASSKGTAVYYEQYF. The CDR3, as DNA: TGTGCCAGTAGTAAGGGGACAGCCGTCTATTACGAGCAGTACTTC. The full variable domain, its missing parts supplied by reference TRBV19 and TRBJ2-7, is DGGITQSPKYLFRKEGQNVTLSCEQNLNHDAMYWYRQDPGQGLRLIYYSQIVNDFQKGDIAEGYSVSREKKESFPLTVTSAQKNPTAFYLCASSKGTAVYYEQYFGPGTRLTVT.